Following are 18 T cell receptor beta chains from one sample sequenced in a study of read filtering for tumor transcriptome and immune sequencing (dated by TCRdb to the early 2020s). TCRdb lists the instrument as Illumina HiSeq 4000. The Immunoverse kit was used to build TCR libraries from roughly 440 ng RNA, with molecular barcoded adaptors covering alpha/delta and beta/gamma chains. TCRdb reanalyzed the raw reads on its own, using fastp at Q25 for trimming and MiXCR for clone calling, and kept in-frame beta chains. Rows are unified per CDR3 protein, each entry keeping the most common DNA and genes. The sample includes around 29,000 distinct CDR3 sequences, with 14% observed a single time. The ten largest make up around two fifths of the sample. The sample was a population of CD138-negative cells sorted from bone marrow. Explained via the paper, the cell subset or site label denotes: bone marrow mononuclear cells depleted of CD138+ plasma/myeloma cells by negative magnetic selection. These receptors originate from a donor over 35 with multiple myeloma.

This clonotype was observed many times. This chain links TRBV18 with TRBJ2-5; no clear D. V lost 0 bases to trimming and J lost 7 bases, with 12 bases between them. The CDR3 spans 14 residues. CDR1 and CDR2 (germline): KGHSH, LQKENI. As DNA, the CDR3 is TGTGCCAGCTCACCACCAGCAGGTTCAGGGACCCAGTACTTC. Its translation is CASSPPAGSGTQYF.

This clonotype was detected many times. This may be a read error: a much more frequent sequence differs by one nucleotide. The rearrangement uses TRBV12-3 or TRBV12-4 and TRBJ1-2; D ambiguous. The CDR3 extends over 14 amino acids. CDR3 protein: CASNLAPRSYGCTF. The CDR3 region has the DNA TGTGCCAGCAACCTAGCCCCCAGAAGCTATGGCTGCACCTTC.

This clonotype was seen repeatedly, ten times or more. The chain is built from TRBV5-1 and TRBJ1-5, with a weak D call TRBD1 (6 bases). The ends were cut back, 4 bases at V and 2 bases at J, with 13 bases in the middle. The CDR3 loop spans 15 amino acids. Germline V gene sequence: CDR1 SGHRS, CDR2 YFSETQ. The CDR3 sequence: CASSPIGGGNQPQHF. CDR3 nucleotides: TGCGCCAGCAGCCCTATAGGGGGGGGCAATCAGCCCCAGCATTTT.

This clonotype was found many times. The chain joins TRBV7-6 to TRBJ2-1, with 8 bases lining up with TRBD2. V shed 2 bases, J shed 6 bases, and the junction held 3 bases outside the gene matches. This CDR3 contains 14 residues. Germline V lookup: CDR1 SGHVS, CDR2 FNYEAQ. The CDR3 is CASSLMTSANEQFF. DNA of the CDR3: TGTGCCAGCAGCTTAATGACTAGCGCCAATGAGCAGTTCTTC.

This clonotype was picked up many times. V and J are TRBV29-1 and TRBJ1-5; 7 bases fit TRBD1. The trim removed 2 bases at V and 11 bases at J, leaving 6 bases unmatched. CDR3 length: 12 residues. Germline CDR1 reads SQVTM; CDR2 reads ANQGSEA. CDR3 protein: CSVEQGVGAQHF. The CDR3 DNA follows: TGCAGCGTTGAACAGGGGGTCGGAGCCCAGCATTTT.

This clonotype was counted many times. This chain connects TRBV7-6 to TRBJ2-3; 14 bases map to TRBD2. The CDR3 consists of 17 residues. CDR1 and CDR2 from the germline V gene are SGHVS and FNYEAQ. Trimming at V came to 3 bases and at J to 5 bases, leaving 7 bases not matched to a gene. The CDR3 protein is CASSFYWTSGRIDTQYF. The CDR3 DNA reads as TGTGCCAGCAGCTTCTACTGGACTAGCGGGAGGATAGATACGCAGTATTTT.

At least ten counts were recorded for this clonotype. This CDR3 is CASSFRISDTEAFF. The CDR3 DNA follows: TGTGCCAGCAGTTTTCGCATATCTGACACTGAAGCTTTCTTT. The chain employs TRBV12-3 or TRBV12-4 and TRBJ1-1; the D is unclear. The V end was cut by 3 bases, the J end by 3 bases, with 11 bases between. This CDR3 region has 14 residues.

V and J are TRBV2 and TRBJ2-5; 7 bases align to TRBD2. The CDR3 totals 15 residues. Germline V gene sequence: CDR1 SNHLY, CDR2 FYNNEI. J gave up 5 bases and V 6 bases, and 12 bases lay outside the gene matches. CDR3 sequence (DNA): TGTGCCAGCAGCGCCACCGGGGGGAGCGGTGAGACCCAGTACTTC. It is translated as CASSATGGSGETQYF.

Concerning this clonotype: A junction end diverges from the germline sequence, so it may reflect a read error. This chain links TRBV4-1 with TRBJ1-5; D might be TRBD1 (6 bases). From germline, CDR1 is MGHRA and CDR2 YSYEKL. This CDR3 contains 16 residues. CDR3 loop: CASSQRTGTSNQPQQF. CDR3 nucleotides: TGCGCCAGCAGCCAACGAACCGGGACAAGCAATCAGCCCCAGCAGTTT.

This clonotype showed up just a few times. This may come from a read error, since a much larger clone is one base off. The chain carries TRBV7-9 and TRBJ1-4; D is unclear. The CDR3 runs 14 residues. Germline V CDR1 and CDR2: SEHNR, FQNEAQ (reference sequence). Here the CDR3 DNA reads TGTGCCAGCAGCTTCCCATACGATAATGAAAAACTGTCTTTT. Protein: CASSFPYDNEKLSF.

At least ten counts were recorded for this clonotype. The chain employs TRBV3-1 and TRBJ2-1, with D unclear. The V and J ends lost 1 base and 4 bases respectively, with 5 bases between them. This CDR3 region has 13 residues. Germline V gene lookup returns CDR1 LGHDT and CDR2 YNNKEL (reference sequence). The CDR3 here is CASSQANYNEQFF. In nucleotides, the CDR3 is TGTGCCAGCAGCCAAGCCAATTACAATGAGCAGTTCTTC.

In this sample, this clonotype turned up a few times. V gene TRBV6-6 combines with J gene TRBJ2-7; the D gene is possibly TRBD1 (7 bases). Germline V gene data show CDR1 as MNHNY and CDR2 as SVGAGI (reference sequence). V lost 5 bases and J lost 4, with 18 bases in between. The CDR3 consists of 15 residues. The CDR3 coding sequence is TGTGCCAGCAGTCCTCAGGGCAGGGGGACTTACGAGCAGTACTTC. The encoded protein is CASSPQGRGTYEQYF.

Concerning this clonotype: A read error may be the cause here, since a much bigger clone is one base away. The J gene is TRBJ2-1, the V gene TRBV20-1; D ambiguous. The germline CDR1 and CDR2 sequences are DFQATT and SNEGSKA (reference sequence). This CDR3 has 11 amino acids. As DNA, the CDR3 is TGCAGTGCTAGAGACGGAAGCCAGCTGTCCTTC. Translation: CSARDGSQLSF.

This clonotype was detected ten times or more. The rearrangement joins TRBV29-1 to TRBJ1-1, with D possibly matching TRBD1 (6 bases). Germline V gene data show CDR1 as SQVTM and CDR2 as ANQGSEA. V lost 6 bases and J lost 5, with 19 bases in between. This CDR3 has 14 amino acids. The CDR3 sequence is CSVLGVQGLTEAFF. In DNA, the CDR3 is TGCAGCGTCCTGGGGGTTCAGGGGCTAACTGAAGCTTTCTTT. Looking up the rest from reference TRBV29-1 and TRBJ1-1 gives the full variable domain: SAVISQKPSRDICQRGTSLTIQCQVDSQVTMMFWYRQQPGQSLTLIATANQGSEATYESGFVIDKFPISRPNLTFSTLTVSNMSPEDSSIYLCSVLGVQGLTEAFFGQGTRLTVV.

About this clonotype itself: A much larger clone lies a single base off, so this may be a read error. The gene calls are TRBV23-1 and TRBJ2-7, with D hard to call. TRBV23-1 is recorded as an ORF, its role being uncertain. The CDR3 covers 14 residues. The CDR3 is CASSQPPSAGERYF. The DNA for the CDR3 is TGCGCCAGCAGTCAACCACCGAGCGCTGGAGAGCGGTACTTC.

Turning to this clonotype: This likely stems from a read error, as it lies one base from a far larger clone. For the CDR3, the DNA is TGTGCCACCAGTGATCCCTCAAGGGGGACAGGGAAATATGAGCAGTACTTC. Encoded protein: CATSDPSRGTGKYEQYF. V gene TRBV24-1 combines with J gene TRBJ2-7; 9 nucleotides line up with TRBD1. The V gene's germline CDR1 is KGHDR and CDR2 SFDVKD. This CDR3 comprises 17 residues. J was trimmed by 7 bases and V by 3 bases; bases with no gene match: 15.

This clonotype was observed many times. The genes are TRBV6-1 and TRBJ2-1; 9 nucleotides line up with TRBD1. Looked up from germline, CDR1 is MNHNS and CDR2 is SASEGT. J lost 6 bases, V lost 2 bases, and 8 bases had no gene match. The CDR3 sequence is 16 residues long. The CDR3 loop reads CASSEQSGQGGNEQFF. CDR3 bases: TGTGCCAGCAGTGAACAATCGGGACAGGGCGGCAATGAGCAGTTCTTC.

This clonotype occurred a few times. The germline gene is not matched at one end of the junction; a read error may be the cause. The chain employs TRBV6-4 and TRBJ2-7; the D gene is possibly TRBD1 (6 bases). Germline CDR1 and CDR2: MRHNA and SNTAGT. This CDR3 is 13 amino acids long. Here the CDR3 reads CASSYSRGYERYF. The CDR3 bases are TGTGCCAGCAGTTACTCCAGGGGATACGAGCGGTACTTC.